The sequence of this TCR beta chain was determined in a study of shared clonotypes between healthy human individuals. Study-level results: The naive CD4 repertoires of four donors were compared, and around 4.7% of clonotypes were shared.

For every subset, genomic DNA was evenly distributed across several immunoSEQ plates. Study processing details: Without quality scores, immunoSEQ junctional reads could not be filtered like full-length reads. Method: immunoSEQ multiplex PCR; TCRdb's copy keeps in-frame clones and lacks some. Clone size and V and J calls were adopted from that table, with D and trimming inferred from the DNA. The sample yields 780,000 or so clones, 72% seen once. A note on this clone: Antigen unknown.

Input material: memory CD4+ T cells sorted from blood. The subset denotes: CD45RA-negative fraction. This TCR was sampled from a woman aged 25 to 45 in good health.

CDR3 sequence reads: CASRKQGVRGQPQHF. The CDR3 nucleotides are TGTGCCAGCAGAAAACAGGGAGTAAGGGGTCAGCCCCAGCATTTT. The chain couples TRBV28 to TRBJ1-5; maybe TRBD1 (6 bases). The CDR3 is made up of 15 amino acids. In germline, CDR1 is MDHEN, CDR2 SYDVKM. V lost 6 bases and J 6 bases, leaving 18 bases between the germline ends.